The clone carrying this T cell receptor beta chain was seen more than once but under ten times. Its specificity is unknown. The sample is drawn from a study of human T cells and chemical hapten exposure. Original methodology: The number of TCRs in each sample had a median of about 96,000 and spanned roughly 23,224 to 700,000. TCRdb analysed the RACE reads with MiXCR anew, one entry per CDR3 protein. Clone size and V and J calls follow TCRdb, not the original study. The sample lists roughly 70,000 distinct CDR3 sequences, more than 30% occurring once. This CDR3 is built from 16 residues. Germline values: CDR1 SGHNT, CDR2 YYREEE (reference sequence). V shed 4 bases and J 5 bases; nucleotides not matched to a gene: 5. The time point was: patch test 1, 2 weeks after DPC sensitization. Described treatment: therapeutic diphenylcyclopropenone sensitization with weekly scalp DPC. Those who donated were patients with alopecia, 18 to 70 years of age, and suitable for DPC.

Study-level results: Expanded TCR sets contained significantly more large CDR3 similarity clusters than controls. After DPC sensitization, TCRs above 1 in 1000 frequency showed no change.

The sequenced sample was whole blood, obtained in connection with sensitization to the hapten diphenylcyclopropenone (DPC). V and J are TRBV5-4 and TRBJ2-1, with 14 bases lining up with TRBD2. The clonotype was recovered from a man in his forties with alopecia areata. Some clones in this sample may be carry-over from other donors' samples. CDR3 nucleotide sequence: TGTGCCAGCAGCCGCGGACTAGCGGGAGGTAACAATGAGCAGTTCTTC. It codes for CASSRGLAGGNNEQFF.